The T cell receptor beta chain described here comes from a study of blood T cell repertoires in COVID-19. Study at large: Collection of acute and convalescent COVID-19 samples took place in the United States, Italy and Spain.

Authors' data handling: Cell counts per sample came from amplifying reference gene primers. Profiled with immunoSEQ multiplex PCR; TCRdb holds only in-frame clones, not every one. The V and J calls and the clone size are those of that table, but D and trimming were determined from the DNA. The data contain about 160,000 clones, 87% of them singletons. The CDR3 contains 12 residues. Germline CDR1 SGHAT, CDR2 FQNNGV. V lost 3 bases to trimming and J lost 5 bases, with 7 bases between them. This chain links TRBV11-2 with TRBJ1-1; D is unresolved. The clonotype comes from a woman aged 60-75 years with active or convalescent COVID-19. The source material was peripheral blood. The CDR3 here is CASSFQKTEAFF. The DNA for the CDR3 is TGTGCCAGCAGCTTCCAGAAGACTGAAGCTTTCTTT.